The following is a T cell receptor beta chain sequence with its context. These data are taken from a study of cytomegalovirus exposure and HLA in healthy donors. PCR employed 60 Vbeta and 13 Jbeta primers. The assay was immunoSEQ multiplex PCR, and TCRdb's table has in-frame clones only and misses some. The sample gives more than 100,000 clones, about 80% of which show up once; 1% is in the top ten. Trimming took 5 bases from V and 2 from J, leaving 7 bases between them. The CDR3 is 11 amino acids. Germline values: CDR1 DFQATT, CDR2 SNEGSKA (reference sequence). The V gene is TRBV20-1, the J gene TRBJ2-7; D remains unclear. This sequence was found in a man aged 35-49 years in good health and CMV-seronegative. The sequenced material came from PBMCs. CDR3 sequence reads: CSAESTYEQYF. In DNA form, the CDR3 reads TGCAGTGCTGAGTCTACCTACGAGCAGTACTTC.